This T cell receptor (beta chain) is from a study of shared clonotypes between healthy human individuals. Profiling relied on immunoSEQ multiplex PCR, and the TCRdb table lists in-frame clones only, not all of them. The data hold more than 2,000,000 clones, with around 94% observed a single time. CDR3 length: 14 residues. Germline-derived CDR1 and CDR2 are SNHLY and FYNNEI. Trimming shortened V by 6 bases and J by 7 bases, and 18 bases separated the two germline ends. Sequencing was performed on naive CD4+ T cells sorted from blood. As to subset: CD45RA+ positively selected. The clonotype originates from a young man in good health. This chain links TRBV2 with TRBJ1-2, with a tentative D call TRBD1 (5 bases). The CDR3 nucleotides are TGTGCCAGCAGAACAGGTTTGAATTTGGGTGGCTACACCTTC. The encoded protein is CASRTGLNLGGYTF.